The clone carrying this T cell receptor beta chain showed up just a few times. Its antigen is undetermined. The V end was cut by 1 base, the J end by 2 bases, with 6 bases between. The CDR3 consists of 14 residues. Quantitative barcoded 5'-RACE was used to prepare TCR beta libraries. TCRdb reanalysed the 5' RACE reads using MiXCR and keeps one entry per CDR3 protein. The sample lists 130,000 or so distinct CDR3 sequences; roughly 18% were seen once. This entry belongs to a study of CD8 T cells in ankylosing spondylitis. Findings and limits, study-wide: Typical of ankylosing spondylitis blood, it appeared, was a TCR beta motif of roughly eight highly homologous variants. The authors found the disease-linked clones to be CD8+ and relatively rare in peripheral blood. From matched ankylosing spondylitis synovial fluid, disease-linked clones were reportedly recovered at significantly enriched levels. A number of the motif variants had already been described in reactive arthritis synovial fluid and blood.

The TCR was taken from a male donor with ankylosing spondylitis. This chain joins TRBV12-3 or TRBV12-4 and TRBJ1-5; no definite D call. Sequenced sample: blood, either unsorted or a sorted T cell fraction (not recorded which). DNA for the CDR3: TGTGCCAGCAGTTTAGATGGGGGCAATCAGCCCCAGCATTTT. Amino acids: CASSLDGGNQPQHF.